The 20 T cell receptor beta chains below were found in one sample sequenced in a study of T cells after yellow fever vaccination. A single record per CDR3 protein comes from TCRdb applying MiXCR to the 5' RACE reads. The data contain tens of thousands of distinct CDR3 sequences, approximately 6.1% of them singletons. Material: PBMCs, either bulk or a sorted T-cell subset (CD4+, CD8+, memory, or dextramer-sorted; not recorded which), obtained on the day of the yellow fever booster vaccination. Receptor source: a man aged 18 to 30 who received the YFV17D yellow fever vaccine.

The gene calls are TRBV7-2 and TRBJ1-5; tentatively, D is TRBD1 (5 bases). Trimming removed 3 bases from V and 7 bases from J, with 13 bases in between. The CDR3 has 14 residues. CDR1 and CDR2 (germline): SGHTA, FQGNSA. The CDR3 loop reads CASSLGQTRQPQHF. The CDR3, as DNA: TGTGCCAGCAGCTTGGGGCAGACCAGGCAGCCCCAGCATTTT.

This clonotype was seen repeatedly, ten times or more. The CDR3 DNA follows: TGTGCCAGCAGCGGGACAGGGAACGTCTACAATGAGCAGTTCTTC. It encodes CASSGTGNVYNEQFF. The V and J genes are TRBV6-2 or TRBV6-3 and TRBJ2-1; 9 bases line up with TRBD1. The germline V gene has CDR1 MNHEY and CDR2 SVGEGT. V lost 6 bases and J lost 3; bases outside the gene matches: 6. The CDR3 has 15 residues.

This clonotype was detected many times. The rearrangement uses TRBV12-3 or TRBV12-4 and TRBJ2-5; 7 nucleotides align to TRBD1. The CDR3 sequence is 15 residues long. V dropped 2 bases and J dropped 3; count of bases not matched to a gene: 6. The CDR3 spells CASSLRATGKETQYF. The CDR3 bases are TGTGCCAGCAGTTTAAGGGCGACAGGGAAAGAGACCCAGTACTTC.

This clonotype was seen more than once but under ten times. The chain is built from TRBV24-1 and TRBJ1-1; D is ambiguous. The CDR3 contains 12 residues. Germline CDR1 KGHDR, CDR2 SFDVKD. Trimming cost V 3 bases and J 11 bases, with 12 bases left between them. In nucleotides, the CDR3 is TGTGCCACCAGTGATCCGAGCGGAGCGGCTTTCTTT. It is translated as CATSDPSGAAFF.

This clonotype was observed a handful of times. The chain recombines TRBV12-3 or TRBV12-4 with TRBJ1-2, with D possibly being TRBD1 (5 bases). The V gene lost 5 bases and the J gene lost 7 bases, with 11 bases spanning the gap. The CDR3 extends over 12 amino acids. The CDR3 loop is CASSLGTGGYTF. CDR3 bases: TGTGCCAGCAGTCTGGGGACGGGTGGCTACACCTTC.

The genes are TRBV27 and TRBJ2-3; the match to TRBD1 covers 9 bases. The CDR3 covers 17 residues. CDR1 MNHEY and CDR2 SMNVEV come from the germline V gene (reference sequence). Losses at the gene ends were 9 bases for V and 4 bases for J; bases not matched to a gene: 17. CDR3 sequence reads: CASIGTGYGSSPDTQYF. Here the CDR3 DNA reads TGTGCCAGTATTGGGACAGGGTATGGCAGTAGCCCAGATACGCAGTATTTT.

This clonotype was found a few times. V and J are TRBV5-1 and TRBJ2-1; 9 nucleotides agree with TRBD2. Trimming took 0 bases from V and 2 from J; bases not matched to a gene: 6. This CDR3 comprises 17 residues. CDR1 SGHRS and CDR2 YFSETQ come from the germline V gene. The CDR3, as DNA: TGCGCCAGCAGCTTGGATAGTAGCGGGGGTACCTACAATGAGCAGTTCTTC. The encoded protein is CASSLDSSGGTYNEQFF.

J is TRBJ1-1 and V is TRBV4-1; no definite D call. The CDR3 loop spans 14 amino acids. CDR1 and CDR2 from the germline V gene are MGHRA and YSYEKL. The ends were cut back, 1 base at V and 5 bases at J, with 11 bases in the middle. CDR3 amino acids: CASSQGRVYTEAFF. CDR3 in DNA: TGCGCCAGCAGCCAAGGGAGGGTCTATACTGAAGCTTTCTTT.

This clonotype was observed a handful of times. This chain connects TRBV7-2 to TRBJ1-3; the D is unclear. This CDR3 region has 12 residues. Per the germline V gene, CDR1 is SGHTA and CDR2 is FQGNSA. V was trimmed by 2 bases and J by 3 bases, leaving 2 bases between them. The CDR3 region has the DNA TGTGCCAGCAGCTTAAATGGAAACACCATATATTTT. The encoded protein is CASSLNGNTIYF.

This clonotype came up many times. J is TRBJ1-5 and V is TRBV10-1, with D perhaps TRBD1 (6 bases). The CDR3 loop spans 13 amino acids. Germline loops: CDR1 WNHNN, CDR2 SYGVQD (reference sequence). The V end was cut by 6 bases, the J end by 6 bases, with 12 bases between. CDR3 sequence (DNA): TGCGCCAGCAGCCTGGGGGGCGGTCAGCCCCAGCATTTT. This sequence encodes CASSLGGGQPQHF.

This rearrangement joins TRBV28 to TRBJ2-3; D unresolved. The CDR3 length is 14 residues. In germline, CDR1 is MDHEN, CDR2 SYDVKM. Trimming pared 4 bases from V and 2 bases from J, leaving 10 bases between. CDR3 sequence reads: CASSYPPLTDTQYF. The CDR3 DNA reads TGTGCCAGCAGTTACCCTCCCCTCACAGATACGCAGTATTTT.

V and J are TRBV25-1 and TRBJ1-2; weak D call: TRBD1 (6 bases). The V gene lost 6 bases and the J gene lost 7 bases, with 12 bases spanning the gap. The CDR3 consists of 12 residues. Germline V gene data show CDR1 as MGHDK and CDR2 as SYGVNS. CDR3 coding DNA: TGTGCCAGCAGCCAGGGGAGGGGTGGCTACACCTTC. Its protein product is CASSQGRGGYTF.

This chain uses TRBV19 with TRBJ2-3, with a tentative D call TRBD2 (6 bases). CDR1 and CDR2 (germline): LNHDA, SQIVND (reference sequence). The CDR3 covers 17 residues. V lost 4 bases and J 6 bases, leaving 23 bases between the germline ends. CDR3 sequence reads: CASSRRDPGLPLDTQYF. The CDR3 region has the DNA TGTGCCAGTAGTAGGAGGGATCCGGGACTCCCACTGGATACGCAGTATTTT.

This rearrangement joins TRBV7-9 to TRBJ2-2, with 8 nucleotides matching TRBD1. The V gene's germline CDR1 is SEHNR and CDR2 FQNEAQ (reference sequence). The CDR3 totals 15 residues. V trimming: 4 bases; J trimming: 5 bases; junction bases outside the gene matches: 6. The CDR3 spells CASSSGTGQTGELFF. The CDR3 nucleotides read TGTGCCAGCAGCTCGGGGACAGGTCAAACCGGGGAGCTGTTTTTT.

The chain couples TRBV6-2 or TRBV6-3 to TRBJ2-7; no clear D. This CDR3 region has 12 residues. CDR1 MNHEY and CDR2 SVGEGT come from the germline V gene. Trimming removed 6 bases from V and 7 bases from J, with 13 bases in between. The DNA for the CDR3 is TGTGCCAGCAGCGAGAGTAATCATGAGCAGTACTTC. Its translation is CASSESNHEQYF.

The table lists this clonotype with a few counts. CDR3 nucleotides: TGCGCCAGCAGCGTCGGGACAGGGCCCTACGAGCAGTACTTC. Translated: CASSVGTGPYEQYF. The chain carries TRBV5-1 and TRBJ2-7, with TRBD1 matching 9 bases. This CDR3 is built from 14 residues. CDR1 SGHRS and CDR2 YFSETQ come from the germline V gene. V was pared by 4 bases and J by 2 bases, with 4 bases of the junction left unmatched.

This clonotype was seen ten or more times. The gene calls are TRBV5-1 and TRBJ2-1; D remains ambiguous. V dropped 0 bases and J dropped 9 bases, with 16 bases sitting between them. The CDR3 spans 15 residues. The germline V gene has CDR1 SGHRS and CDR2 YFSETQ. The DNA of the CDR3 is TGCGCCAGCAGCTTGGGTGTCTCCCCGGTTGTTGAGCAGTTCTTC. This codes for CASSLGVSPVVEQFF.

This clonotype showed up just a few times. The V and J genes are TRBV6-5 and TRBJ1-6; D gene unclear. From germline, CDR1 is MNHEY and CDR2 SVGAGI. With 6 bases removed from V and 8 bases from J, the gap between germline ends came to 14 bases. The length of the CDR3 is 14 residues. CDR3 region: CASSPGHEDSPLHF. The CDR3 DNA sequence: TGTGCCAGCAGCCCGGGCCACGAGGATTCACCCCTCCACTTT.

This clonotype was picked up many times. The V call is TRBV4-1, the J call TRBJ2-5; TRBD1 is a possible D gene (5 bases). CDR1 is MGHRA and CDR2 is YSYEKL in the germline V gene. The CDR3 is 15 amino acids. Trimming removed 0 bases from V and 1 base from J, with 9 bases in between. The CDR3 loop is CASSQDIQGQETQYF. In nucleotides, the CDR3 is TGCGCCAGCAGCCAAGATATTCAGGGCCAAGAGACCCAGTACTTC.

This clonotype was detected many times. This chain uses TRBV29-1 with TRBJ1-2, with 7 positions matching TRBD1. From germline, CDR1 is SQVTM and CDR2 ANQGSEA. Trimming at V came to 4 bases and at J to 3 bases, leaving 5 bases not matched to a gene. CDR3 length: 13 residues. CDR3 amino acids: CSVGQGEDYGYTF. The CDR3, as DNA: TGCAGCGTTGGACAGGGAGAGGACTATGGCTACACCTTC.